The sequence of this T cell receptor beta chain was determined in a study of blood T cell repertoires in COVID-19. Study-level background: The origin of the acute and convalescent COVID-19 samples was the United States, Italy and Spain. In each case, the material was cDNA or gDNA derived from T cells, B-cell-depleted T cells, or PBMCs.

Study processing details: The assay estimated nucleated cells by amplifying reference gene primers. Using immunoSEQ multiplex PCR, the repertoire was profiled, and TCRdb retains in-frame clones only, with some absent. D and trimming come from the DNA, and the V and J calls and clone size come from that table. Among 90,000 or so clones, more than 65% were seen once, and the ten largest hold 25%. Unmatched junction bases numbered 9, after V lost 4 bases and J lost 7 bases. Germline CDR1 is SGHVS and CDR2 is FNYEAQ. CDR3 size: 15 residues. This sequence joins TRBV7-6 and TRBJ2-1, with 8 bases that match TRBD2. The sequenced sample was peripheral blood. The TCR sequence derives from a man aged 60-69 years with acute or convalescent COVID-19. This chain's CDR3 is CASSSAGGAWNEQFF. The CDR3 DNA follows: TGTGCCAGCAGCTCAGCCGGGGGGGCCTGGAATGAGCAGTTCTTC.